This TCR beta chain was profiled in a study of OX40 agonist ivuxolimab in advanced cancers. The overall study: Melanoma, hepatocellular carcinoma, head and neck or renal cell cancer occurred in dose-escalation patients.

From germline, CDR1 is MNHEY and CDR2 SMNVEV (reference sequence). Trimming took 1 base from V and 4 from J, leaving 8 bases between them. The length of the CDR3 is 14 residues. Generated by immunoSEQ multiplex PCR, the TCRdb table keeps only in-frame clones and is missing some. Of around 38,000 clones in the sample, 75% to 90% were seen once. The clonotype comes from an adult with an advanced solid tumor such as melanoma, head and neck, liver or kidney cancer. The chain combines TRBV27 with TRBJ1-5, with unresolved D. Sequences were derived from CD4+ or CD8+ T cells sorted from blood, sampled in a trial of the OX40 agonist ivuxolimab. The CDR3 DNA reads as TGTGCCAGCAGTTTATTTTACGGTAATCAGCCCCAGCATTTT. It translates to CASSLFYGNQPQHF.